This T cell receptor beta chain was obtained from a study of blood T cell repertoires in COVID-19. Study context: Acute-phase and convalescent COVID-19 samples originated in the United States, Italy and Spain. In each case, the material was cDNA or gDNA derived from T cells, B-cell-depleted T cells, or PBMCs.

Original methodology: Amplification of reference gene primers was used by the study to estimate nucleated cell counts. TCRdb's copy holds only in-frame clones and misses some; the assay was immunoSEQ multiplex PCR. That table gives V, J and clone size, and the DNA gave D and trimming. The sample carries approximately 280,000 clones, 87% recorded once. As for this clone: A read error may be the cause here, since a much bigger clone is one base away.

Allocation to cohorts depended on clinical history reported by the participants. The CDR3 runs to 16 residues. J was trimmed by 4 bases and V by 4 bases; bases with no gene match: 4. CDR1 is MNHEY, CDR2 SMNVEV, per germline (reference sequence). Sequencing was performed on PBMCs or T cells enriched from blood (not recorded which). The TCR sequence derives from a woman aged 40 to 49 who had recovered from COVID-19. The rearrangement links TRBV27 to TRBJ2-1; TRBD2 agrees at 13 bases. The CDR3 loop reads CASSSQTSGRYNEQFF. CDR3 coding DNA: TGTGCCAGCAGTTCCCAGACTAGCGGGAGGTACAATGAGCAGTTCTTC.